The 21 T cell receptor beta chains below come from one sample, sequenced in a study of T-cell reconstitution after alpha-beta-depleted transplantation in children. Unique molecular identifiers were used to barcode this TCRbeta library. TCRdb fed the PCR reads into MiXCR, producing one record per CDR3 protein. The table shows 90,000 to 150,000 distinct CDR3 sequences, with under 30% occurring only once. Source: PBMCs, mostly from graft donor cells, taken 180 days after TCRalphabeta/CD19-depleted stem cell transplant. These receptors originate from a male patient under 10 years old who had a stem cell transplant for chronic granulomatous disease, so the T cells may come from the graft donor.

The V gene is TRBV7-3, the J gene TRBJ2-1, with D tentatively TRBD1 or TRBD2 (5 bases each). V lost 3 bases, J lost 3 bases, and 9 bases lay in between. CDR3 length: 14 amino acids. The germline CDR1 and CDR2 sequences are SGHTA and FQGTGA. The chain's CDR3 is CASSFEGNYNEQFF. The DNA of the CDR3 is TGTGCCAGCAGCTTCGAGGGGAACTACAATGAGCAGTTCTTC.

The table lists this clonotype with a few counts. The genes are TRBV5-1 and TRBJ2-1, with 9 bases that match TRBD1. From germline, CDR1 is SGHRS and CDR2 YFSETQ. Germline trimming cut 2 bases from V and 7 bases from J; bases unmatched to any gene: 13. The CDR3 spans 17 residues. CDR3 amino acids: CASSFEGPGQGANEQFF. The CDR3 DNA follows: TGCGCCAGCAGCTTCGAGGGACCGGGACAGGGTGCGAATGAGCAGTTCTTC. The full variable domain, completed using reference TRBV5-1 and TRBJ2-1, is KAGVTQTPRYLIKTRGQQVTLSCSPISGHRSVSWYQQTPGQGLQFLFEYFSETQRNKGNFPGRFSGRQFSNSRSEMNVSTLELGDSALYLCASSFEGPGQGANEQFFGPGTRLTVL.

Ten or more counts support this clonotype. The J gene is TRBJ1-4, the V gene TRBV12-3 or TRBV12-4, with D uncertain. The CDR3 loop spans 12 amino acids. V gave up 1 base and J gave up 7 bases, with 4 bases separating them. The CDR3 region has the DNA TGTGCCAGCAGTTTAGAAGCTGAAAAACTGTTTTTT. This codes for CASSLEAEKLFF.

This clonotype has at least ten counts. The rearrangement links TRBV5-5 to TRBJ1-1; D might be TRBD1 (5 bases). Per the germline V gene, CDR1 is SGHKS and CDR2 is YYEKEE (reference sequence). This CDR3 spans 17 amino acids. The V end lost 3 bases, the J end lost 0 bases, and 18 bases lay between the germline ends. CDR3 sequence (DNA): TGTGCCAGCAGCTCAGCCCGTAGAAAGACAGTGAACACTGAAGCTTTCTTT. This encodes CASSSARRKTVNTEAFF. The entire variable domain, with the rest obtained from reference TRBV5-5 and TRBJ1-1, is as follows: DAGVTQSPTHLIKTRGQQVTLRCSPISGHKSVSWYQQVLGQGPQFIFQYYEKEERGRGNFPDRFSARQFPNYSSELNVNALLLGDSALYLCASSSARRKTVNTEAFFGQGTRLTVV.

In this sample, this clonotype turned up many times. The chain has TRBV20-1 and TRBJ1-2, with TRBD1 matching over 8 bases. The CDR3 is 12 amino acids. Trimming cost V 4 bases and J 8 bases; bases outside gene matches: 6. Germline loops: CDR1 DFQATT, CDR2 SNEGSKA (reference sequence). The DNA for the CDR3 is TGCAGTGCTATCCGGACAGGGCGGGGCTACACCTTC. Translated: CSAIRTGRGYTF.

The V gene is TRBV21-1, the J gene TRBJ1-1; the table's TRBD1 call for D was not verified on the DNA. TRBV21-1 has pseudogene status. CDR3 length: 15 amino acids. The CDR3: CASSKEGGARSEAFF. The CDR3 DNA reads TGTGCCAGCAGCAAAGAAGGAGGGGCGAGATCTGAAGCTTTCTTT.

The J gene is TRBJ1-5, the V gene TRBV28; D is possibly TRBD1 (5 bases). Germline lookup yields CDR1 MDHEN and CDR2 SYDVKM. The CDR3 has 15 amino acids. Trimming cost V 5 bases and J 3 bases, with 14 bases left between them. The CDR3 loop is CASSIEDSHNQPQHF. In nucleotides, the CDR3 is TGTGCCAGCAGTATAGAAGACAGTCACAATCAGCCCCAGCATTTT.

The gene calls are TRBV5-6 and TRBJ2-3; the D is unclear. The CDR3 totals 15 residues. Trimming removed 5 bases from V and 2 bases from J, with 15 bases in between. Germline-derived CDR1 and CDR2 are SGHDT and YYEEEE. The CDR3 DNA sequence: TGTGCCAGCAGTTCTTTAGCCGACCCCACAGATACGCAGTATTTT. It codes for CASSSLADPTDTQYF. The complete variable domain, with remaining parts taken from reference TRBV5-6 and TRBJ2-3, reads DAGVTQSPTHLIKTRGQQVTLRCSPKSGHDTVSWYQQALGQGPQFIFQYYEEEERQRGNFPDRFSGHQFPNYSSELNVNALLLGDSALYLCASSSLADPTDTQYFGPGTRLTVL.

This clonotype was counted a single time. This chain uses TRBV4-3 with TRBJ2-5, with TRBD2 matching over 9 bases. CDR3 length: 17 amino acids. Germline CDR1 LGHNA, CDR2 YSLEER. The V gene end was trimmed by 0 bases and the J gene end by 5 bases; junction bases not matched to a gene: 10. The CDR3 sequence: CASSQDKAGGPGETQYF. The CDR3 bases are TGCGCCAGCAGCCAAGATAAGGCGGGGGGGCCTGGTGAGACCCAGTACTTC.

This clonotype showed up many times. The CDR3 bases are TGTGCCAGCAGCCAAGTCGGGCAAATAGCTTTCTTT. Its translation is CASSQVGQIAFF. This chain joins TRBV3-1 and TRBJ1-1; D call uncertain. Germline lookup yields CDR1 LGHDT and CDR2 YNNKEL (reference sequence). The V end was cut by 1 base, the J end by 10 bases, with 10 bases between. CDR3 length equals 12 residues.

The chain uses TRBV15 and TRBJ2-1; D is possibly TRBD1 (5 bases). The V gene lost 5 bases and the J gene lost 4 bases, with 9 bases spanning the gap. Germline CDR1 and CDR2: LNHNV and YYDKDF (reference sequence). This CDR3 is built from 13 residues. The CDR3 nucleotides are TGTGCCACCAGCCTTGACAGTTACAATGAGCAGTTCTTC. It codes for CATSLDSYNEQFF.

The genes are TRBV19 and TRBJ1-1; TRBD1 matches at 9 bases. This CDR3 is built from 14 residues. V dropped 3 bases and J dropped 4; count of bases not matched to a gene: 3. The germline CDR1 and CDR2 sequences are LNHDA and SQIVND (reference sequence). The CDR3, as DNA: TGTGCCAGTAGTATGAAGACAGGGGGCACTGAAGCTTTCTTT. This encodes CASSMKTGGTEAFF.

This clonotype was counted many times. The chain carries TRBV20-1 and TRBJ2-3, with D possibly being TRBD2 (6 bases). CDR3 length equals 16 residues. The V end was cut by 5 bases, the J end by 1 base, with 19 bases between. Looked up from germline, CDR1 is DFQATT and CDR2 is SNEGSKA (reference sequence). DNA of the CDR3: TGCAGTGCTGAAACCACAAGACTAGATCGCACAGATACGCAGTATTTT. This encodes CSAETTRLDRTDTQYF.

V is TRBV10-1 and J is TRBJ2-1; 9 bases agree with TRBD2. The junction had 9 bases not matched to a gene; V was cut back by 6 bases and J by 3 bases. Per the germline V gene, CDR1 is WNHNN and CDR2 is SYGVQD (reference sequence). The CDR3 spans 16 residues. This chain's CDR3 is CASSPLSSGIYNEQFF. In DNA, the CDR3 is TGCGCCAGCAGCCCCCTGTCTAGCGGGATCTACAATGAGCAGTTCTTC.

This clonotype has ten or more counts. V and J are TRBV20-1 and TRBJ1-1; TRBD1 agrees at 7 bases. There are 14 residues in the CDR3. The germline V gene has CDR1 DFQATT and CDR2 SNEGSKA (reference sequence). V lost 5 bases and J lost 5; bases outside the gene matches: 11. The CDR3 nucleotides are TGCAGTGCTCGTAGTACAGGGGTTTGGACTGAAGCTTTCTTT. Encoded protein: CSARSTGVWTEAFF.

CDR3: CSTRVLAGTQYF. In DNA form, the CDR3 reads TGCAGCACTAGGGTACTAGCGGGGACGCAGTATTTT. The rearrangement joins TRBV20-1 to TRBJ2-3, with 10 bases identical to TRBD2. Per germline, CDR1 DFQATT and CDR2 SNEGSKA (reference sequence). The CDR3 is 12 amino acids.

This clonotype was seen more than once but under ten times. The chain couples TRBV20-1 to TRBJ2-6; a possible D gene is TRBD2 (5 bases). The CDR3 runs 15 residues. V lost 2 bases to trimming and J lost 0 bases, with 8 bases between them. Germline CDR1 DFQATT, CDR2 SNEGSKA (reference sequence). For the CDR3, the DNA is TGCAGTGCTAGACGAACTAGCTCTGGGGCCAACGTCCTGACTTTC. This gives the protein CSARRTSSGANVLTF.

This clonotype was picked up many times. V is TRBV12-3 or TRBV12-4 and J is TRBJ2-1; D unresolved. Deletions cut 3 bases from V and 0 bases from J, with 9 bases between. The CDR3 runs to 15 residues. In DNA, the CDR3 is TGTGCCAGCAGTTTCTCGAGGTCCTCCTACAATGAGCAGTTCTTC. The encoded protein is CASSFSRSSYNEQFF.

This clonotype was found many times. The genes are TRBV20-1 and TRBJ1-6; D may be TRBD1 (6 bases). Germline assignment: CDR1 DFQATT and CDR2 SNEGSKA (reference sequence). Trimming pared 6 bases from V and 9 bases from J, leaving 15 bases between. The CDR3 is made up of 13 amino acids. Here the CDR3 DNA reads TGCAGTGCAGATGGACAGATTGGTTCACCCCTCCACTTT. Translating gives CSADGQIGSPLHF.

This clonotype was seen at least ten times. V and J are TRBV12-3 or TRBV12-4 and TRBJ2-1; TRBD1 matches at 9 bases. The V and J ends lost 0 bases and 10 bases, in that order; junction bases with no gene match: 7. The CDR3 is 15 residues long. CDR3 nucleotides: TGTGCCAGCAGTTTAGCGGGGACAGGGAGACGGGAGCAGTTCTTC. Protein sequence: CASSLAGTGRREQFF.

The chain combines TRBV28 with TRBJ1-1; 8 positions agree with TRBD1. Germline loops: CDR1 MDHEN, CDR2 SYDVKM. The CDR3 covers 16 residues. The V gene end was trimmed by 6 bases and the J gene end by 4 bases; junction bases not matched to a gene: 13. CDR3 nucleotides: TGTGCCAGCAGGACCCTTTACCAGGGGGCTGGCACTGAAGCTTTCTTT. Translation gives CASRTLYQGAGTEAFF.